The 14 T cell receptor beta chains below were found in one sample sequenced in a study of blood T cell repertoires in COVID-19. Sequencing used immunoSEQ multiplex PCR; TCRdb keeps in-frame clones, though not all of them. The repertoire includes about 240,000 clones, around 90% of them detected once, and 2.6% sits in the top ten. Sequenced sample: PBMCs or T cells enriched from blood (not recorded which). The receptors were gathered from a woman younger than 45 with acute COVID-19.

The V gene is TRBV3-1 (or the pseudogene TRBV3-2), the J gene TRBJ1-2; 9 bases agree with TRBD1. Germline CDR1 is LGHDT and CDR2 is YNNKEL (reference sequence). J lost 5 bases, V lost 4 bases, and 8 bases had no gene match. The CDR3 is 15 residues long. CDR3: CASSPGTGNLYGYTF. The CDR3 bases are TGTGCCAGCAGCCCGGGGACAGGGAACCTATATGGCTACACCTTC.

The chain links TRBV29-1 to TRBJ1-2, with TRBD1 as a possible D gene (5 bases). Trimming took off 4 bases at V and 0 bases at J, with 9 bases between the two ends. The CDR3 extends over 13 amino acids. The germline V gene encodes CDR1 SQVTM and CDR2 ANQGSEA. The DNA for the CDR3 is TGCAGCGTTGCTGCGGGACCTAACTATGGCTACACCTTC. Translation: CSVAAGPNYGYTF.

As to this clone: The same CDR3 can be traced to other DNA sequences in this sample. This chain joins TRBV20-1 and TRBJ1-1; D is undetermined. CDR3 size: 11 residues. The ends were cut back, 4 bases at V and 5 bases at J, with 8 bases in the middle. CDR1 DFQATT and CDR2 SNEGSKA come from the germline V gene (reference sequence). The chain's CDR3 is CSATPGTEAFF. The CDR3 region has the DNA TGCAGTGCTACCCCAGGTACTGAAGCTTTCTTT.

The V and J genes are TRBV7-8 and TRBJ1-1, with D unclear. CDR1 is SGHVS and CDR2 is FQNEAQ in the germline V gene. The CDR3 totals 13 residues. V was cut by 1 base and J by 0 bases, with 3 bases left in between. The CDR3 DNA is TGTGCCAGCAGCTTAGTCATGAACACTGAAGCTTTCTTT. Amino acids: CASSLVMNTEAFF.

The genes are TRBV10-3 and TRBJ1-1; 8 bases line up with TRBD1. The V segment lost 6 bases and the J segment 3 bases; nucleotides outside the gene matches: 6. The germline V gene has CDR1 ENHRY and CDR2 SYGVKD. CDR3 length equals 14 residues. CDR3 residues: CAISGQGGYTEAFF. CDR3 DNA: TGTGCCATCAGCGGACAGGGAGGTTACACTGAAGCTTTCTTT.

This clone was seen just once. The V and J genes are TRBV5-6 and TRBJ2-1; possibly TRBD1 for D (7 bases). The CDR3 sequence is 15 residues long. The V gene's germline CDR1 is SGHDT and CDR2 YYEEEE. Trimming left V 4 bases short and J 3 bases short, with 14 bases between. CDR3 amino acids: CASSAGQSLYNEQFF. DNA of the CDR3: TGTGCCAGCAGCGCGGGACAGAGCCTCTACAATGAGCAGTTCTTC.

The chain carries TRBV7-2 and TRBJ2-1, with 7 bases lining up with TRBD2. Germline V gene lookup returns CDR1 SGHTA and CDR2 FQGNSA. J lost 1 base, V lost 0 bases, and 0 bases had no gene match. This CDR3 has 15 amino acids. The CDR3 protein is CASSLALASYNEQFF. The DNA of the CDR3 is TGTGCCAGCAGCTTAGCACTAGCGTCCTACAATGAGCAGTTCTTC.

This clone was detected a few times. This rearrangement joins TRBV7-9 to TRBJ1-2; TRBD1 matches 8 bases. The CDR3 covers 13 residues. V lost 5 bases to trimming and J lost 4 bases; unmatched junction nucleotides: 3. The germline CDR1 and CDR2 sequences are SEHNR and FQNEAQ (reference sequence). CDR3 loop: CASSDRGTYGYTF. CDR3 coding DNA: TGTGCCAGCAGCGACAGGGGAACCTATGGCTACACCTTC.

This clone was recorded many times. The gene calls are TRBV6-1 and TRBJ2-2; the match to TRBD1 covers 7 bases. The CDR3 is 15 amino acids. In germline, CDR1 is MNHNS, CDR2 SASEGT. V shed 3 bases and J 3 bases; nucleotides not matched to a gene: 4. The CDR3 DNA reads as TGTGCCAGCAGTGACGGGACAGACCACACCGGGGAGCTGTTTTTT. Translated: CASSDGTDHTGELFF.

This clone appeared a few times. The V call is TRBV5-8, the J call TRBJ2-5; 12 nucleotides align to TRBD1. The V and J ends lost 10 bases and 5 bases, in that order; junction bases with no gene match: 12. Germline V lookup: CDR1 SGHTS, CDR2 YDEGEE. The CDR3 runs 15 residues. CDR3 in amino acids: CAGARDRGLPETQYF. Here the CDR3 DNA reads TGTGCCGGCGCGAGGGACAGGGGGCTACCGGAGACCCAGTACTTC.

This chain uses TRBV11-2 with TRBJ1-2; TRBD1 might be the D (6 bases). The CDR3 loop spans 14 amino acids. V lost 1 base, J lost 8 bases, and 14 bases lay in between. Per the germline V gene, CDR1 is SGHAT and CDR2 is FQNNGV. CDR3 loop: CASSLVRGAPGYTF. CDR3 nucleotide sequence: TGTGCCAGCAGCTTAGTTCGGGGGGCACCGGGCTACACCTTC.

The V call is TRBV5-1, the J call TRBJ2-1; 10 bases line up with TRBD1. Trimming removed 6 bases from V and 5 bases from J; junction bases left unmatched: 11. CDR1 and CDR2 (germline): SGHRS, YFSETQ. The CDR3 extends over 16 amino acids. CDR3 coding DNA: TGCGCCAGCATGTCTCCAGGACAGGGGGATGACAATGAGCAGTTCTTC. Its translation: CASMSPGQGDDNEQFF. Together with reference TRBV5-1 and TRBJ2-1, the CDR3 gives the full variable domain: KAGVTQTPRYLIKTRGQQVTLSCSPISGHRSVSWYQQTPGQGLQFLFEYFSETQRNKGNFPGRFSGRQFSNSRSEMNVSTLELGDSALYLCASMSPGQGDDNEQFFGPGTRLTVL.

CDR3 in DNA: TGTGCCAGCAGCTATTGGGACAGCTCGAACACTGAAGCTTTCTTT. Translation gives CASSYWDSSNTEAFF. The rearrangement joins TRBV5-4 to TRBJ1-1, with 7 bases identical to TRBD1. This CDR3 is built from 15 residues. The V and J ends lost 3 bases and 1 base, in that order; junction bases with no gene match: 6. The germline V gene has CDR1 SGHNT and CDR2 YYREEE (reference sequence). The full variable domain, in which reference TRBV5-4 and TRBJ1-1 provide the parts outside the CDR3, is ETGVTQSPTHLIKTRGQQVTLRCSSQSGHNTVSWYQQALGQGPQFIFQYYREEENGRGNFPPRFSGLQFPNYSSELNVNALELDDSALYLCASSYWDSSNTEAFFGQGTRLTVV.

The chain carries TRBV5-1 and TRBJ2-1; the D gene is possibly TRBD1 (6 bases). The CDR3 is made up of 14 amino acids. CDR1 is SGHRS and CDR2 is YFSETQ in the germline V gene. V gave up 0 bases and J gave up 8 bases, with 12 bases separating them. The CDR3 nucleotides read TGCGCCAGCAGCTTGGCCACAGGGTCCGATGAGCAGTTCTTC. Amino acid sequence: CASSLATGSDEQFF.